Here is one TCR beta chain with its context. Its target is unknown. The junction shows a germline mismatch at one end, possibly a read error. This specimen includes other DNA sequences encoding the same CDR3. Germline assignment: CDR1 GTSNPN and CDR2 SVGIG (reference sequence). The CDR3 is made up of 14 amino acids. The PCR used 60 Vbeta and 13 Jbeta primers. As originally analysed: Counted up in a later analysis, unique TCR beta chains came to about 80 million, with around 11 million shared. Clones were sequenced by immunoSEQ multiplex PCR, and TCRdb holds only the in-frame ones, with some missing. For V, J and clone size, that table is used; D and trimming come from the DNA. Here the sample spans about 95,000 clones, 70% being singletons. The data were obtained in a study of cytomegalovirus exposure and HLA in healthy donors. About the study: A prior analysis found 90 million to 120 million unique TCR beta sequences from 150 million to 200 million T cells. Study outcomes and limitations: The authors later found HLA-associated TCR beta chains more clonally expanded than equally common others. Association with HLA alleles at 0.05 false discovery rate was found for roughly 17,000 TCR beta sequences in a later analysis.

This clonotype originated in a woman between 45 and 65 years old in good health and CMV-seropositive. The rearrangement joins TRBV30 to TRBJ2-2, with a tentative D call TRBD1 (5 bases). The sample was PBMCs. CDR3 amino acids: CAWNPGRKAGELFF. The CDR3 nucleotides read TGTGCTTGGAACCCAGGGCGTAAGGCCGGGGAGCTGTTTTTT.